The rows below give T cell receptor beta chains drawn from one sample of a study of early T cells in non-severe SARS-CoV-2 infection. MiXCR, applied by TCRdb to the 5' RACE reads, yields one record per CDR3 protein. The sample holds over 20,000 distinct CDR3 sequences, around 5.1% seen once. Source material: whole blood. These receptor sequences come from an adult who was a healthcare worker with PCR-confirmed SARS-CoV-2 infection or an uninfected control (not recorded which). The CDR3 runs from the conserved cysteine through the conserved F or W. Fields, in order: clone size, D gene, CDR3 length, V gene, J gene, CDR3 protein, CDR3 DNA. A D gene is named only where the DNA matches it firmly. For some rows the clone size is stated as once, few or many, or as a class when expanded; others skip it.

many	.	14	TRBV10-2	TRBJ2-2	CASRGQGSTGELFF	TGCGCCAGCAGGGGGCAGGGCTCCACCGGGGAGCTGTTTTTT
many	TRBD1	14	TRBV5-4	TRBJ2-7	CASSLGQGNYEQYF	TGTGCCAGCAGCTTGGGACAGGGGAACTACGAGCAGTACTTC
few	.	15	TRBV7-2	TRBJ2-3	CASSLTGEVPDTQYF	TGTGCCAGCAGCTTAACGGGGGAGGTGCCAGATACGCAGTATTTT
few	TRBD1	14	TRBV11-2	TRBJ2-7	CASSSRQGADEQYF	TGTGCCAGCAGCTCAAGACAGGGGGCGGACGAGCAGTACTTC
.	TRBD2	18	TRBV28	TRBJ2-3	CASSLFVSGGTAGDTQYF	TGTGCCAGCAGTTTATTTGTTTCGGGAGGGACCGCGGGAGATACGCAGTATTTT
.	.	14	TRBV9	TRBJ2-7	CASSVGPGSYEQYF	TGTGCCAGCAGCGTAGGTCCCGGTTCCTACGAGCAGTACTTC
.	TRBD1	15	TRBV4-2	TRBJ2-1	CASSRNRGTEGEQFF	TGTGCCAGCAGCCGGAACAGGGGGACGGAGGGGGAGCAGTTCTTC
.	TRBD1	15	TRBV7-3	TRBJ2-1	CASSLVRGPYNEQFF	TGTGCCAGCAGCTTAGTGAGGGGGCCCTACAATGAGCAGTTCTTC
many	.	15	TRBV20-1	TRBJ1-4	CSARDVKPFGEKLFF	TGCAGTGCTAGAGATGTTAAGCCGTTTGGCGAAAAACTGTTTTTT
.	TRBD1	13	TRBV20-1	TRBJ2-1	CSATGGFYNEQFF	TGCAGCGCTACAGGGGGATTCTACAATGAGCAGTTCTTC
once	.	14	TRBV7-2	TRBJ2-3	CASRRGGDTDTQYF	TGTGCCAGCAGAAGGGGGGGCGACACAGATACGCAGTATTTT
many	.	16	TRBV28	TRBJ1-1	CASSLPPAGRSAEAFF	TGTGCCAGCAGTTTACCCCCCGCGGGGAGGTCTGCTGAAGCTTTCTTT
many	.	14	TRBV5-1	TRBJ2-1	CASSLARAPNEQFF	TGCGCCAGCAGCTTGGCCCGGGCCCCTAATGAGCAGTTCTTC
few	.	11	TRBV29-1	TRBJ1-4	CSVRRNEKLFF	TGCAGCGTTCGGAGGAATGAAAAACTGTTTTTT
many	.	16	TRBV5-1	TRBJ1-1	CASSLGAGPRNTEAFF	TGCGCCAGCAGCTTGGGGGCAGGTCCTAGGAACACTGAAGCTTTCTTT
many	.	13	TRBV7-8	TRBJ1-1	CASSLEVNTEAFF	TGTGCCAGCAGCTTAGAGGTGAACACTGAAGCTTTCTTT
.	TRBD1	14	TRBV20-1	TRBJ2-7	CSASPPDRSGEQYF	TGCAGTGCTAGTCCCCCGGACAGGTCGGGCGAGCAGTACTTC
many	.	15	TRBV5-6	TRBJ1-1	CASSFGGKGNTEVFF	TGTGCCAGCAGCTTTGGGGGTAAGGGGAACACTGAAGTTTTCTTT
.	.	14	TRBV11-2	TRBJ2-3	CASSFGGLTDTQYF	TGTGCCAGCAGCTTTGGGGGCTTAACAGATACGCAGTATTTT
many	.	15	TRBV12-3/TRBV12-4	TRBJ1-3	CASTLTGGEGNTIYF	TGTGCCAGCACCCTGACAGGAGGGGAAGGAAACACCATATATTTT
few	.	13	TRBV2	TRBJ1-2	CASSSWTEGLYLF	TGTGCCAGCAGTTCCTGGACGGAGGGTCTTTACCTATTC
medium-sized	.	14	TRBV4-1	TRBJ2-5	CASSQEGYAETQYF	TGCGCCAGCAGCCAAGAAGGGTATGCAGAGACCCAGTACTTC
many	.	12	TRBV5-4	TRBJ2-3	CASGLGGDTQYF	TGTGCCAGCGGACTTGGTGGGGATACGCAGTATTTT
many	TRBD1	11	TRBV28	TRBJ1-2	CASRTGFGYTF	TGTGCCAGCAGGACAGGGTTCGGCTACACCTTC
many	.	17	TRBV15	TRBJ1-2	CATSRALAGVNGYGYTF	TGTGCCACCAGCAGAGCTTTGGCAGGGGTCAATGGCTATGGCTACACCTTC
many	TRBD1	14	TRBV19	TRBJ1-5	CASKGQGIDQPQHF	TGTGCCAGTAAGGGACAGGGAATAGATCAGCCCCAGCATTTT
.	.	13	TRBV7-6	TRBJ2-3	CASSSRVADTQYF	TGTGCCAGCAGCTCAAGGGTTGCAGATACGCAGTATTTT
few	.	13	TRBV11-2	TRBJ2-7	CASSVKGSGEQYF	TGTGCCAGCAGCGTAAAGGGGTCGGGCGAGCAGTACTTC
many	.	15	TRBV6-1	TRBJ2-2	CASRMAGVDTGELFF	TGTGCCAGCAGGATGGCAGGGGTGGACACCGGGGAGCTGTTTTTT
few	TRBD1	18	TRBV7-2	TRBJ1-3	CASSLRVGGRGLENTIYF	TGTGCCAGCAGCTTACGGGTCGGAGGCAGGGGGCTCGAAAACACCATATATTTT
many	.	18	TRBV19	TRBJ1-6	CARSLIYGLPCAEPPLHF	TGTGCCAGGAGTTTGATTTACGGACTGCCATGTGCTGAGCCACCCCTCCACTTT
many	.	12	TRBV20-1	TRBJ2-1	CRWLGVDNEQFF	TGCAGATGGCTGGGGGTCGACAATGAGCAGTTCTTC
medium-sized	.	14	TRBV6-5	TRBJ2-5	CASSYSRPQETQYF	TGTGCCAGCAGTTACTCCAGGCCCCAGGAGACCCAGTACTTC
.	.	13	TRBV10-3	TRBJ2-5	CAISWTDKETQYF	TGTGCCATCAGCTGGACAGATAAAGAGACCCAGTACTTC
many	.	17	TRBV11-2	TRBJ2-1	CASSLTKGTPVYNEQFF	TGTGCCAGCAGCTTAACGAAAGGAACTCCTGTCTACAATGAGCAGTTCTTC
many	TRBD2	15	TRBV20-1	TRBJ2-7	CSASSPSGGSYEQYF	TGCAGTGCTAGTAGCCCTAGCGGGGGGTCCTACGAGCAGTACTTC
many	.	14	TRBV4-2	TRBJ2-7	CASSQSGDSYEQYF	TGTGCCAGCAGCCAGTCTGGGGATTCCTACGAGCAGTACTTC
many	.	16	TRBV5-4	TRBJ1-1	CASSFPGIAANTEAFF	TGTGCCAGCAGCTTCCCAGGCATCGCGGCGAACACTGAAGCTTTCTTT
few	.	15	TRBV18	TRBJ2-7	CASSPPGASSYEQYF	TGTGCCAGCTCACCACCGGGGGCTAGCTCCTACGAGCAGTACTTC
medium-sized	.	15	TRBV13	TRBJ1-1	CASSLEGGGVTEAFF	TGTGCCAGCAGCTTAGAAGGGGGAGGGGTCACTGAAGCTTTCTTT
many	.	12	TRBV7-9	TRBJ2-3	CASSFSTDTQYF	TGTGCCAGCAGCTTTAGCACAGATACGCAGTATTTT
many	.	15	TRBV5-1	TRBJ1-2	CASSLAGRREDGYTF	TGCGCCAGCAGCTTGGCGGGACGACGAGAGGATGGCTACACCTTC
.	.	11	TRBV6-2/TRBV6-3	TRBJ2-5	CASSQGETQYF	TGTGCCAGCAGTCAAGGGGAGACCCAGTACTTC
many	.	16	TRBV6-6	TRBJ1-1	CASSWDVGSGNTEAFF	TGTGCCAGCAGTTGGGATGTGGGGTCCGGGAACACTGAAGCTTTCTTT
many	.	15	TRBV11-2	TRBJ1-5	CASSLGGAHGQPQHF	TGTGCCAGCAGCTTGGGAGGGGCGCACGGTCAGCCCCAGCATTTT
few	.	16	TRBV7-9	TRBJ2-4	CASSFGGVLSKNIQYF	TGTGCCAGCAGTTTCGGAGGGGTTCTGTCCAAAAACATTCAGTACTTC
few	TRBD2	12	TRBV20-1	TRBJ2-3	CSARGGGDTQYF	TGCAGTGCTAGAGGGGGGGGAGATACGCAGTATTTT
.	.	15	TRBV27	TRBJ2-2	CASSLRGLGTGELFF	TGTGCCAGCAGTTTACGGGGGCTCGGCACCGGGGAGCTGTTTTTT
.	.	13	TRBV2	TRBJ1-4	CASMLMGNEKLFF	TGTGCCAGCATGCTCATGGGAAATGAAAAACTGTTTTTT